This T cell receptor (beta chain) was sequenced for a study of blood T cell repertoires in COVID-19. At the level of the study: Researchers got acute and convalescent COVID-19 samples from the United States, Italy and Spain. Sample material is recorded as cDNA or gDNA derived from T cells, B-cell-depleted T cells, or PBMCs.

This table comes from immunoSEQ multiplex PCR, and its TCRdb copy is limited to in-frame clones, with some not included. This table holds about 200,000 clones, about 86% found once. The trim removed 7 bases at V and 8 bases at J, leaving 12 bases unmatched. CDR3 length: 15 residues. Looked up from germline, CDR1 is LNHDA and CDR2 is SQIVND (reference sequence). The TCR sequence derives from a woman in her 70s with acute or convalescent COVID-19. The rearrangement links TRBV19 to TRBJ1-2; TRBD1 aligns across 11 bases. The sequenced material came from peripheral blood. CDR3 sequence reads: CASTLGQGAKLGYTF. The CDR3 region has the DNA TGTGCCAGTACCCTAGGACAGGGGGCTAAGTTGGGCTACACCTTC.